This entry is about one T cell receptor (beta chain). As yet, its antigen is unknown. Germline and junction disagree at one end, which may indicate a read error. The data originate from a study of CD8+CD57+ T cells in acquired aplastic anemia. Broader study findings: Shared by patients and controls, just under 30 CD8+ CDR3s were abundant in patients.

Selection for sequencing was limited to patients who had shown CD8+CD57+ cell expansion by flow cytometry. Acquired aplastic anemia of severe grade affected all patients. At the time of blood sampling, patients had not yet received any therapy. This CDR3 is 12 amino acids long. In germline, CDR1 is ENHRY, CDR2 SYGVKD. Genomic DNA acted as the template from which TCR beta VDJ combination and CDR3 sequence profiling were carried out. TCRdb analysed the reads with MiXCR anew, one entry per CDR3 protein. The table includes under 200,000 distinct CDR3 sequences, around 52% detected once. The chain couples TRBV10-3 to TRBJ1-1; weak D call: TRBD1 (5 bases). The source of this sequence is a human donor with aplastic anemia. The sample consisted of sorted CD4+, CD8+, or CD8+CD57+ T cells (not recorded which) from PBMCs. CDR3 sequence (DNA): TGTGCCATCAGCGCCCTTGGGACTGAAGCTCTCTTT. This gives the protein CAISALGTEALF.